This T cell receptor (beta chain) derives from a study of T-cell reconstitution after alpha-beta-depleted transplantation in children (dated by TCRdb to 2015 to 2016). In terms of the full investigation: Using TCR repertoire profiling, the study followed T-cell immune reconstitution in a quantitative way in children after TCRalphabeta/CD19-depleted allogeneic hematopoietic cell transplantation.

Trimmed from V: 3 bases; trimmed from J: 4 bases; junction bases lacking a gene match: 8. From the germline V gene, CDR1 is SGHVS and CDR2 is FQNEAQ. The CDR3 runs 16 amino acids, cysteine and phenylalanine included. The read is trimmed to its CDR3 DNA, 48 bases read in frame from base 1. As for this clonotype: The target of this receptor is not known. Base qualities were left out, and no much larger clone turns up one base away.

Library preparation used PCR. Sequencing relied on an Illumina HiSeq 2500. TCR libraries were prepared with molecular barcoding, using unique molecular identifiers to normalize TCRbeta repertoire quantification. The public reads were reprocessed in TCRdb via fastp at Q25 and MiXCR, keeping in-frame beta chains. Each CDR3 protein appears once, grouped with its most common genes and DNA. For this sample there are 90,000 to 100,000 distinct CDR3 sequences; about a quarter appear just once. The ten largest clones add up to roughly 23% of the sample. The intended sense of this specimen's treatment or condition label: allogeneic hematopoietic cell transplantation with graft depleted of TCRalphabeta T cells and CD19 B cells. The transplant recipients were children given TCRalphabeta/CD19-depleted allogeneic hematopoietic cell grafts. The full study reports these points: Over the following months the frequencies of hyperexpanded clones went down, and after one year T-cell counts and TCRbeta diversity were mostly credited to newly produced T cells. In some patients, the high TCRbeta diversity seen at day 60 was put down to recipient T cells and intrathymic progenitors that had survived conditioning. About two months after transplant, the apparently early recovery of alphabetaT-cell counts reportedly depended on just several hundred clones that had expanded rapidly and came from non-depleted graft cells.

This TCR derives from a boy between 2 and 10 years old with acute lymphoblastic leukemia, due to receive a stem cell transplant. This sample comprised PBMCs, obtained before TCRalphabeta/CD19-depleted stem cell transplant. The chain links TRBV7-8 with TRBJ2-7; TRBD1 agrees with 11 junctional bases. The DNA reads TGTGCCAGCAGCTTGAGGGACAGGGGGGTTGGTTACGAGCAGTACTTC. The resulting protein is CASSLRDRGVGYEQYF.